A single sample is the source of the 27 T cell receptor beta chains below, sequenced in a study of blood T cells in healthy people across ages. Using a J-beta primer mix together with a sample-barcoded 5' primer, a second PCR was run for about 7 to 12 cycles. TCRdb re-analysed the 5' RACE reads in MiXCR, keeping a single row per CDR3 protein. The sample shows roughly 800,000 distinct CDR3 sequences, about 62% of them seen only once. Material for sequencing was blood. Every receptor here comes from a man aged 30-40 years in good health.

This sequence joins TRBV29-1 and TRBJ2-6; 7 nucleotides match TRBD1. In germline, CDR1 is SQVTM, CDR2 ANQGSEA. V was clipped by 7 bases and J by 0 bases; unmatched bases: 9. The CDR3 contains 16 residues. The DNA for the CDR3 is TGCAGCGCGATCATTCCAGGGGGCTCTGGGGCCAACGTCCTGACTTTC. Its protein is CSAIIPGGSGANVLTF.

A single count supports this clonotype. The chain carries TRBV3-1 and TRBJ1-1; 10 nucleotides align to TRBD1. The CDR3 is 14 amino acids. CDR1 and CDR2 from the germline V gene are LGHDT and YNNKEL (reference sequence). V lost 6 bases, J lost 4 bases, and 5 bases stayed unmatched. CDR3 sequence (DNA): TGTGCCAGCAGGACAGGGGGCGCCGGCACTGAAGCTTTCTTT. As protein: CASRTGGAGTEAFF.

The chain uses TRBV12-3 or TRBV12-4 and TRBJ2-7, with D hard to call. V gave up 5 bases and J gave up 4 bases, with 15 bases separating them. This CDR3 is 14 amino acids long. In DNA, the CDR3 is TGTGCCAGCAGTGCGAAGATGGGTTTATACGAGCAGTACTTC. Its translation: CASSAKMGLYEQYF.

CDR3 coding DNA: TGCAGTGCTAGGGACTCTCCTGGTGGGGGTTACGAGCAGTACTTC. It yields the protein CSARDSPGGGYEQYF. The chain uses TRBV20-1 and TRBJ2-7; perhaps D is TRBD1 or TRBD2 (5 bases each). The germline V gene encodes CDR1 DFQATT and CDR2 SNEGSKA (reference sequence). Trimming took off 3 bases at V and 4 bases at J, with 19 bases between the two ends. The CDR3 is made up of 15 amino acids.

A note on this clonotype: The germline gene is not matched at one end of the junction; a read error may be the cause. The rearrangement joins TRBV5-6 to TRBJ2-1; 7 bases match TRBD1. The CDR3 covers 15 residues. The germline gives CDR1 SGHDT, CDR2 YYEEEE. The CDR3 DNA follows: TGTGCCAGCAGCTTGTTACAGGGGATCTACAATAAGCAGTTCTTC. Its translation: CASSLLQGIYNKQFF.

In this sample, this clonotype turned up a few times. This chain uses TRBV7-9 with TRBJ1-2; D is possibly TRBD1 (6 bases). The CDR3 has 14 amino acids. V was trimmed by 5 bases and J by 3 bases, leaving 13 bases between them. The germline V gene has CDR1 SEHNR and CDR2 FQNEAQ (reference sequence). CDR3 sequence reads: CASSSRGGDYGYTF. The CDR3 region has the DNA TGTGCCAGCAGCAGCAGGGGAGGTGACTATGGCTACACCTTC. Combining the CDR3 with reference TRBV7-9 and TRBJ1-2 gives the whole variable domain DTGVSQNPRHKITKRGQNVTFRCDPISEHNRLYWYRQTLGQGPEFLTYFQNEAQLEKSRLLSDRFSAERPKGSFSTLEIQRTEQGDSAMYLCASSSRGGDYGYTFGSGTRLTVV.

This chain joins TRBV2 and TRBJ2-7, with 8 bases matching TRBD1. The CDR3 has 13 residues. The V gene's germline CDR1 is SNHLY and CDR2 FYNNEI. J lost 7 bases, V lost 7 bases, and 9 bases had no gene match. DNA for the CDR3: TGTGCCAGCAAGCAGGGGGCGACGATTGAGCAGTACTTC. Its protein is CASKQGATIEQYF.

The gene calls are TRBV20-1 and TRBJ1-5; D is perhaps TRBD1 (5 bases). V was shortened by 5 bases and J by 6 bases, with 11 bases between the two germline ends. The CDR3 loop spans 12 amino acids. Germline assignment: CDR1 DFQATT and CDR2 SNEGSKA (reference sequence). Here the CDR3 reads CSADIGGQPQHF. The CDR3 nucleotides read TGCAGTGCTGATATTGGGGGTCAGCCCCAGCATTTT.

The V call is TRBV27, the J call TRBJ2-5; TRBD1 is a possible D gene (5 bases). Trimming left V 7 bases short and J 11 bases short, with 23 bases between. In germline, CDR1 is MNHEY, CDR2 SMNVEV (reference sequence). This CDR3 has 14 residues. CDR3 DNA sequence: TGTGCCAGCACCCAGGGTGCTAGACTCAATGAGCAGTACTTC. Protein: CASTQGARLNEQYF.

The V gene is TRBV28, the J gene TRBJ2-5; TRBD1 matches 8 bases. This CDR3 spans 15 amino acids. V shed 4 bases, J shed 5 bases, and the junction held 9 bases outside the gene matches. Germline-derived CDR1 and CDR2 are MDHEN and SYDVKM. For the CDR3, the DNA is TGTGCCAGCAGTTCAGGACAGGGACAAGCGGAGACCCAGTACTTC. Its protein is CASSSGQGQAETQYF.

The chain is built from TRBV4-3 and TRBJ2-1, with a tentative D call TRBD2 (5 bases). This CDR3 is built from 15 residues. Looked up from germline, CDR1 is LGHNA and CDR2 is YSLEER. V lost 0 bases to trimming and J lost 6 bases, with 12 bases between them. As DNA, the CDR3 is TGCGCCAGCAGCCAAGAGGATGTGGGAGTCAATGAGCAGTTCTTC. Its protein product is CASSQEDVGVNEQFF.

The genes are TRBV7-2 and TRBJ2-3; tentatively, D is TRBD2 (6 bases). Trimming stripped 1 base from V and 0 bases from J, with 8 bases between. The CDR3 covers 15 residues. CDR1 and CDR2 (germline): SGHTA, FQGNSA. Here the CDR3 DNA reads TGTGCCAGCAGCTTAGAGGGGACTAGCACAGATACGCAGTATTTT. Translation gives CASSLEGTSTDTQYF.

The genes are TRBV18 and TRBJ2-1; possibly TRBD2 for D (5 bases). V was trimmed by 6 bases and J by 5 bases, leaving 17 bases between them. The CDR3 loop spans 15 amino acids. Germline assignment: CDR1 KGHSH and CDR2 LQKENI. CDR3 DNA: TGTGCCAGCTCGACAACTAGAGTCCCCCACAATGAGCAGTTCTTC. This translates into CASSTTRVPHNEQFF.

This chain joins TRBV2 and TRBJ2-4; 10 nucleotides line up with TRBD1. The end of the DNA fits TRBJ2-7 better, so the J call may be wrong. Germline loops: CDR1 SNHLY, CDR2 FYNNEI. The CDR3 has 14 amino acids. The CDR3 protein is CASSERQGANEQYF. CDR3 bases: TGTGCCAGCTCCGAAAGACAGGGGGCCAACGAGCAGTACTTC.

The rearrangement joins TRBV20-1 to TRBJ2-5; no clear D gene. With the DNA end fitting TRBJ2-7 better, the J assignment may be wrong. The CDR3 sequence is 13 residues long. Germline loops: CDR1 DFQATT, CDR2 SNEGSKA (reference sequence). The CDR3 loop is CSARRWPVYEQYF. CDR3 sequence (DNA): TGCAGTGCTAGACGGTGGCCCGTTTACGAGCAGTACTTC.

The chain joins TRBV6-6 to TRBJ1-2; D remains ambiguous. Trimming stripped 2 bases from V and 9 bases from J, with 10 bases between. Germline V gene data show CDR1 as MNHNY and CDR2 as SVGAGI (reference sequence). The CDR3 is made up of 12 amino acids. As DNA, the CDR3 is TGTGCCAGCAGTTACAGATTCGGAAGCTACACCTTC. Its translation: CASSYRFGSYTF.

This chain uses TRBV20-1 with TRBJ1-1; 7 bases line up with TRBD1. The CDR3 sequence is 13 residues long. J lost 0 bases, V lost 5 bases, and 3 bases had no gene match. Per germline, CDR1 DFQATT and CDR2 SNEGSKA (reference sequence). CDR3 loop: CSAPTGVNTEAFF. The CDR3 nucleotides are TGCAGTGCTCCCACAGGGGTGAACACTGAAGCTTTCTTT.

This clonotype was detected a few times. This CDR3 reads CAPAGGRYEQYF. CDR3 bases: TGTGCCCCAGCAGGGGGAAGATACGAGCAGTACTTC. The rearrangement joins TRBV9 to TRBJ2-7, with TRBD1 matching over 7 bases. With 10 bases clipped from V and 4 bases from J, the junction kept 8 bases outside the gene matches. Germline CDR1 and CDR2: SGDLS and YYNGEE. CDR3 length: 12 residues.

CDR3 loop: CASTTTGGGPTQPQHF. CDR3 DNA sequence: TGTGCCAGCACTACAACCGGGGGGGGACCAACTCAGCCCCAGCATTTT. This chain links TRBV12-3 or TRBV12-4 with TRBJ1-5; the D gene is possibly TRBD1 (5 bases). The CDR3 is 16 amino acids. V was trimmed by 7 bases and J by 6 bases, leaving 22 bases between them.

This clonotype was seen once. The rearrangement links TRBV29-1 to TRBJ2-3; TRBD1 matches at 10 bases. The trim removed 6 bases at V and 4 bases at J, leaving 7 bases unmatched. The germline gives CDR1 SQVTM, CDR2 ANQGSEA. CDR3 size: 14 residues. The CDR3 loop is CSVRRGQGPDTQYF. CDR3 in DNA: TGCAGCGTCCGGAGGGGACAGGGGCCAGATACGCAGTATTTT.

This chain joins TRBV29-1 and TRBJ2-1, with D possibly matching TRBD2 (7 bases). The V and J ends lost 4 bases and 4 bases respectively, with 14 bases between them. CDR1 is SQVTM, CDR2 ANQGSEA, per germline. There are 14 residues in the CDR3. DNA of the CDR3: TGCAGCGTTGGAGGACTAGGGGGGTACAATGAGCAGTTCTTC. Translating it yields CSVGGLGGYNEQFF.

V usage is TRBV20-1 and J usage is TRBJ1-5, with D unclear. V gave up 6 bases and J gave up 1 base, with 7 bases separating them. CDR3 length equals 12 residues. In germline, CDR1 is DFQATT, CDR2 SNEGSKA (reference sequence). CDR3 DNA: TGCAGTGCCCAGAGAAGCAATCAGCCCCAGCATTTT. Translation gives CSAQRSNQPQHF.

The CDR3: CASSARLAEGDEQFF. The CDR3 DNA sequence: TGTGCCAGCAGCGCCAGACTAGCGGAGGGGGATGAGCAGTTCTTC. The chain joins TRBV9 to TRBJ2-1; TRBD2 matches at 9 bases. This CDR3 spans 15 amino acids. Germline V gives CDR1 SGDLS, CDR2 YYNGEE. Trimming cost V 3 bases and J 8 bases; bases outside gene matches: 9.

The table lists this clonotype with a few counts. V usage is TRBV6-5 and J usage is TRBJ2-1; D is perhaps TRBD2 (6 bases). The CDR3 has 18 residues. With 0 bases removed from V and 3 bases from J, the gap between germline ends came to 18 bases. The germline CDR1 and CDR2 sequences are MNHEY and SVGAGI. CDR3 region: CASSYSNRREPYYNEQFF. CDR3 in DNA: TGTGCCAGCAGTTACTCGAACCGCCGGGAGCCATACTACAATGAGCAGTTCTTC.

The rearrangement links TRBV20-1 to TRBJ2-3; tentatively, D is TRBD1 (5 bases). The CDR3 runs 15 residues. The V gene's germline CDR1 is DFQATT and CDR2 SNEGSKA (reference sequence). V lost 0 bases, J lost 0 bases, and 10 bases lay in between. The CDR3 DNA is TGCAGTGCTAGAGAGCAGGGTTCTAGCACAGATACGCAGTATTTT. Translation: CSAREQGSSTDTQYF.

The chain couples TRBV14 to TRBJ2-5; 9 nucleotides agree with TRBD1. CDR3 length: 16 residues. CDR1 and CDR2 from the germline V gene are SGHDN and FVKESK. V gave up 4 bases and J gave up 5 bases; unmatched junction bases: 11. In DNA form, the CDR3 reads TGTGCCAGCAGCCCAGGACAGGGGTCGACCGGGGAGACCCAGTACTTC. As protein: CASSPGQGSTGETQYF.

The gene calls are TRBV20-1 and TRBJ2-5, with 9 bases aligning to TRBD2. Looked up from germline, CDR1 is DFQATT and CDR2 is SNEGSKA (reference sequence). The CDR3 consists of 13 residues. V gave up 6 bases and J gave up 2 bases; unmatched junction bases: 4. In DNA form, the CDR3 reads TGCAGTGCCCTTAGCGGGGGTCAAGAGACCCAGTACTTC. Its translation: CSALSGGQETQYF.